This TCR beta chain stems from a study of blood T cell repertoires in COVID-19. The germline V and J ends were trimmed by 1 base and 9 bases, with 16 bases remaining between them. CDR3 length equals 14 residues. Germline V gives CDR1 SGHTA, CDR2 FQGNSA. The method was immunoSEQ multiplex PCR; TCRdb's version includes in-frame clones alone and lacks a portion of them. The data show about 200,000 clones, with around 80% seen just once and about 7% held by the top ten. The rearrangement uses TRBV7-2 and TRBJ2-7; possible D gene TRBD1, 5 bases. This sequence originates from a woman in her 70s with acute or convalescent COVID-19. Sequenced: peripheral blood. DNA for the CDR3: TGTGCCAGCAGCTTAGTAGGTCAGGGAAAAGTGCAGTACTTC. This codes for CASSLVGQGKVQYF.